This T cell receptor beta chain derives from a study of T cells after posttransplantation cyclophosphamide. Study-wide results and limits: Recipient CMV seropositivity and CMV reactivation strongly tracked TRB clonality. Donor CD8+ memory clones often dominated recipient blood repertoires at later times.

The data were produced by immunoSEQ multiplex PCR, yet TCRdb's version contains in-frame clones alone and is incomplete. This repertoire shows about 31,000 clones, 90% to 95% found once; its top ten account for roughly 0.096%. This clone was counted only a few times. The target antigen is unknown. The CDR3 has 11 residues. The V gene lost 6 bases and the J gene lost 6 bases, with 6 bases spanning the gap. Looked up from germline, CDR1 is SNHLY and CDR2 is FYNNEI. The naive gate required viable CD3+CD4+ or CD3+CD8+ cells with CCR7+CD45RA+CD45RO-CD95-CD27+CD28+ phenotype. Input material: naive CD4+ T cells sorted from blood. The rearrangement uses TRBV2 and TRBJ1-5, with a possible D match to TRBD1 (5 bases). The clonotype was recovered from a man under 40 in good health and a related stem cell transplant donor. CDR3: CASSQGQPQHF. CDR3 DNA: TGTGCCAGCAGCCAGGGTCAGCCCCAGCATTTT.